This TCR beta chain was sequenced in a study of T cell responses to AZD1222 COVID-19 vaccine. The study's findings and limits: Recipients of AZD1222 seropositive at baseline numbered only 5 to 7. All repertoire sampling was performed exclusively after the peak T cell response.

Germline CDR1 reads MDHEN; CDR2 reads SYDVKM. The germline V and J ends were trimmed by 1 base and 9 bases, with 10 bases remaining between them. This CDR3 contains 14 residues. As concerns this clone: Antigen unknown.

Clones were sequenced by immunoSEQ multiplex PCR, and TCRdb holds only the in-frame ones, with some missing. The table has about 140,000 clones, almost 95% seen once. The rearrangement uses TRBV28 and TRBJ1-6, with D maybe TRBD1 (5 bases). The receptor was derived from an adult who received the AZD1222 COVID-19 vaccine. This specimen was peripheral blood, taken 28 days after the second AZD1222 dose. This CDR3 reads CASSLSGEGSPLHF. In nucleotides, the CDR3 is TGTGCCAGCAGTTTATCGGGGGAAGGTTCACCCCTCCACTTT.